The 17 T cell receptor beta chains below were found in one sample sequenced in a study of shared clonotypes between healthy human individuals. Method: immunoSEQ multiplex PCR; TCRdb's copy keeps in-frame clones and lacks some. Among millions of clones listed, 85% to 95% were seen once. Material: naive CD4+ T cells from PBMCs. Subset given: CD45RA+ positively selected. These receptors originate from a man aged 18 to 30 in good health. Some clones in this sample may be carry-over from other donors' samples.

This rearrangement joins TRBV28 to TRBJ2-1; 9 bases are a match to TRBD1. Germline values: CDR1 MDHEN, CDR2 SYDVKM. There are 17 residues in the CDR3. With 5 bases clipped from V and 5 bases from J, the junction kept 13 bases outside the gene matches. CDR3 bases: TGTGCCAGCAGTACGGGAGGCGGGACAGGGATTCACAATGAGCAGTTCTTC. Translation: CASSTGGGTGIHNEQFF.

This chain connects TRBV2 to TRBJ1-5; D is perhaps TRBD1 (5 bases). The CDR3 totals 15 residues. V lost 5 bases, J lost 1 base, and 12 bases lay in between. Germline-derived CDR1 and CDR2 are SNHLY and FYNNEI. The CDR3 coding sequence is TGTGCCAGCAGTCTGGACACCTACAGCAATCAGCCCCAGCATTTT. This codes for CASSLDTYSNQPQHF.

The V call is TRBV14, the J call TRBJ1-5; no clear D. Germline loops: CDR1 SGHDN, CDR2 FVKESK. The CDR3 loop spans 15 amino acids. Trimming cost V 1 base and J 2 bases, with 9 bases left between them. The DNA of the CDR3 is TGTGCCAGCAGCCAAGTTGGGCCGGGCAATCAGCCCCAGCATTTT. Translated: CASSQVGPGNQPQHF.

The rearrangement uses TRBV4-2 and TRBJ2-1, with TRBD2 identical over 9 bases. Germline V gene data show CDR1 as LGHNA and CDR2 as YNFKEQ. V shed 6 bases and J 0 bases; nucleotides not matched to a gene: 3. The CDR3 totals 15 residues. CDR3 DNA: TGTGCCAGCAGGCGAGCGGGAGGCTCCTACAATGAGCAGTTCTTC. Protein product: CASRRAGGSYNEQFF.

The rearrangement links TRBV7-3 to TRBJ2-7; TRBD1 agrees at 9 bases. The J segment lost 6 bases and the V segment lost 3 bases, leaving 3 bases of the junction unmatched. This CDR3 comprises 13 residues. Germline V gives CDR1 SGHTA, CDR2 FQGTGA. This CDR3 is CASSLDRGVEQYF. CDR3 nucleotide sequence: TGTGCCAGCAGCTTGGACAGGGGCGTCGAGCAGTACTTC.

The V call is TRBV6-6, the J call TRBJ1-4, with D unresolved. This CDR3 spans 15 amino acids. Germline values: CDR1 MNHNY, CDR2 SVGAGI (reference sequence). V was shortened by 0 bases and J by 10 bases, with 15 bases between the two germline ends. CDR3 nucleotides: TGTGCCAGCAGTTACTCAAGAGAGGGCACGGGAAAACTGTTTTTT. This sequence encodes CASSYSREGTGKLFF.

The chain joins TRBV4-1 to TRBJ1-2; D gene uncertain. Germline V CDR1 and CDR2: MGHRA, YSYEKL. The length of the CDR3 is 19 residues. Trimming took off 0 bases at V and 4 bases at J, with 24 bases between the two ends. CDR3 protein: CASSQDPLLPLIESYGYTF. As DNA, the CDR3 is TGCGCCAGCAGCCAAGATCCACTGTTGCCCCTAATAGAGTCCTATGGCTACACCTTC.

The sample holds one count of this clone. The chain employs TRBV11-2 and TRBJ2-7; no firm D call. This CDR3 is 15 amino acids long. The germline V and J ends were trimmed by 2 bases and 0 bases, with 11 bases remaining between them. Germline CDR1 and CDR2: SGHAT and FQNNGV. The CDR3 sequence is CASSLPPDGSYEQYF. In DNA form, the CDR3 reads TGTGCCAGCAGCTTACCCCCCGACGGCTCCTACGAGCAGTACTTC.

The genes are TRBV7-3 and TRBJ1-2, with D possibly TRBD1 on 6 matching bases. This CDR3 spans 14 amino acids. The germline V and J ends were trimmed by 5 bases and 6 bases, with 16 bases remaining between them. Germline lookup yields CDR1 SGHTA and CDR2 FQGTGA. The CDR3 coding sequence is TGTGCCAGCAGCCGCCGGGCGGGGGGCGATGGCTACACCTTC. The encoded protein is CASSRRAGGDGYTF.

The CDR3 nucleotides read TGTGCCAGCAGTGGAGACTGGAAAGCTCACGAGCAGTACTTC. This encodes CASSGDWKAHEQYF. The chain recombines TRBV28 with TRBJ2-7; D remains unclear. The CDR3 loop spans 14 amino acids. Germline V CDR1 and CDR2: MDHEN, SYDVKM. Trimming took 5 bases from V and 5 from J, leaving 16 bases between them.

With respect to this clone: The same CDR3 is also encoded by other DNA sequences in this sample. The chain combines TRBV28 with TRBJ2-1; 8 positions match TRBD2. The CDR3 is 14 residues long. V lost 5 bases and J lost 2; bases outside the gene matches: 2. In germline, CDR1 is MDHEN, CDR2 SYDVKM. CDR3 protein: CASSPAGAYNEQFF. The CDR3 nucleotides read TGTGCCAGCAGTCCAGCGGGAGCCTACAATGAGCAGTTCTTC. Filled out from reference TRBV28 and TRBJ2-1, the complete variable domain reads DVKVTQSSRYLVKRTGEKVFLECVQDMDHENMFWYRQDPGLGLRLIYFSYDVKMKEKGDIPEGYSVSREKKERFSLILESASTNQTSMYLCASSPAGAYNEQFFGPGTRLTVL.

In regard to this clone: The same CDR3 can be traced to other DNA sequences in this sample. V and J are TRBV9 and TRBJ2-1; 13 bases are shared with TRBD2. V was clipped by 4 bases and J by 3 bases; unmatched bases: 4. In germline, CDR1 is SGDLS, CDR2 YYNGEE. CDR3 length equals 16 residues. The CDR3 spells CASSPRTSGSYNEQFF. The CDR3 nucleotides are TGTGCCAGCAGCCCCCGGACTAGCGGGAGCTACAATGAGCAGTTCTTC. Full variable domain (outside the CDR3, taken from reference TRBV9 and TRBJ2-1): DSGVTQTPKHLITATGQRVTLRCSPRSGDLSVYWYQQSLDQGLQFLIQYYNGEERAKGNILERFSAQQFPDLHSELNLSSLELGDSALYFCASSPRTSGSYNEQFFGPGTRLTVL.

Here the CDR3 reads CASSARVPPNEQFF. The CDR3 coding sequence is TGTGCCAGCAGCGCCCGGGTCCCGCCTAATGAGCAGTTCTTC. The V and J genes are TRBV7-9 and TRBJ2-1, with unresolved D. The CDR3 has 14 residues. The V gene lost 5 bases and the J gene lost 7 bases, with 15 bases spanning the gap. Germline assignment: CDR1 SEHNR and CDR2 FQNEAQ (reference sequence).

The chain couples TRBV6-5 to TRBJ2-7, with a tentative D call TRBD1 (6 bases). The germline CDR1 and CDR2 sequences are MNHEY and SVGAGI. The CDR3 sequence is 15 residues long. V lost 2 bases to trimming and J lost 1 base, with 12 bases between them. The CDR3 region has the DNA TGTGCCAGCAGTTACCAGGGGCGAGGGTCCTACGAGCAGTACTTC. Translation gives CASSYQGRGSYEQYF.

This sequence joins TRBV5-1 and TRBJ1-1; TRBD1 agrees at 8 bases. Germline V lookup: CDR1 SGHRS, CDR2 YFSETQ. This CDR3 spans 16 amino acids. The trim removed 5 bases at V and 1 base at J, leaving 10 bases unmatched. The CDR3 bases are TGCGCCAGCAGGAATGCCGCAGGGGGCGAGAACACTGAAGCTTTCTTT. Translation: CASRNAAGGENTEAFF.

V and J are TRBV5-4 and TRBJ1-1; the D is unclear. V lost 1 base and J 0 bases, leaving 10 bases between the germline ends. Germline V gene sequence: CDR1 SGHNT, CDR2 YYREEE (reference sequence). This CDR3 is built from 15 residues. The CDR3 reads CASSLSRTMNTEAFF. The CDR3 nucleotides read TGTGCCAGCAGCTTGTCGCGGACCATGAACACTGAAGCTTTCTTT.

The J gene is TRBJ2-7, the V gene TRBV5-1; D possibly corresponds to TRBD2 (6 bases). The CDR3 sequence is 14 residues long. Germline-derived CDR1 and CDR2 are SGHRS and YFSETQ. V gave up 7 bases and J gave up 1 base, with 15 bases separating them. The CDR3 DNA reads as TGCGCCAGCGGCGGGGCAGCCCCTTCCTACGAGCAGTACTTC. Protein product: CASGGAAPSYEQYF.